Listed below are T cell receptor beta chains from one sample, sequenced in a study of technical replicates of blood from several donors. Method: immunoSEQ multiplex PCR; TCRdb's copy keeps in-frame clones and lacks some. The sample carries around 13,000 clones, over 80% recorded once. The sample comprised PBMCs. The source of these receptors is a human donor in good health. The CDR3 runs from the conserved cysteine through the conserved F or W. D genes are given only for firm matches. A clone size is listed for some rows: how often the clone was seen (once, few, many), or a class if it is expanded.

j_call v_call clone_size d_call cdr3_aa cdr3_nt
TRBJ2-1 TRBV5-1 . TRBD2 CASSSRLAGVYTRNEQFF TGCGCCAGCAGCTCCCGGTTAGCGGGAGTGTATACTAGGAATGAGCAGTTCTTC
TRBJ2-7 TRBV9 . TRBD1 CASSATDRPSYEQYF TGTGCCAGCAGCGCGACGGACAGGCCTTCCTACGAGCAGTACTTC
TRBJ2-5 TRBV9 . TRBD2 CASSVAGAGPLGTQYF TGTGCCAGCAGCGTAGCCGGAGCGGGACCCTTAGGGACCCAGTACTTC
TRBJ2-6 TRBV7-3 . . CASSRGGANVLTF TGTGCCAGCAGTCGCGGTGGGGCCAACGTCCTGACTTTC
TRBJ1-1 TRBV27 few . CASSRVDRNTEAFF TGTGCCAGCTCCAGGGTAGATCGGAACACTGAAGCTTTCTTT
TRBJ2-2 TRBV11-3 . TRBD2 CASSSREGRNTGELFF TGTGCCAGCAGCTCCCGGGAGGGGAGGAACACCGGGGAGCTGTTTTTT
TRBJ1-1 TRBV19 . TRBD1 CASSIIQGTTDMNTEAFF TGTGCCAGTAGTATCATACAGGGGACAACCGACATGAACACTGAAGCTTTCTTT
TRBJ2-1 TRBV30 . . CAWSVSGLGGAYNEQFF TGTGCCTGGAGTGTATCAGGCTTAGGAGGGGCCTACAATGAGCAGTTCTTC
TRBJ2-3 TRBV5-4 . . CASRTGTTDTQYF TGTGCCAGCAGAACAGGGACCACAGATACGCAGTATTTT
TRBJ2-1 TRBV7-2 once TRBD2 CASSTISSGLPPNEQFF TGTGCCAGCAGCACCATCTCTAGCGGGCTTCCCCCGAATGAGCAGTTCTTC
TRBJ1-4 TRBV19 . TRBD1 CASSTRGQLNEKLFF TGTGCCAGTTCTACTAGGGGGCAGTTAAATGAAAAACTGTTTTTT
TRBJ1-1 TRBV4-1 . . CASSQDRGSQSEAFF TGCGCCAGCAGCCAAGATAGAGGTTCCCAGAGTGAAGCTTTCTTT
TRBJ1-4 TRBV12-1 once . CASSSPRGLGEKLFF TGTGCCAGCAGCTCCCCTAGGGGGCTGGGTGAAAAACTGTTTTTT
TRBJ2-1 TRBV19 few TRBD2 CASSIAGTSGNEQFF TGTGCCAGTAGTATCGCCGGGACTAGCGGGAATGAGCAGTTCTTC
TRBJ2-3 TRBV2 . . CASSEAQASTGVTDTQYF TGTGCCAGCAGTGAAGCCCAAGCATCAACGGGAGTCACAGATACGCAGTATTTT
TRBJ2-7 TRBV27 few . CASSPTAAGEQYF TGTGCCAGCAGCCCAACAGCAGCAGGGGAGCAGTACTTC
TRBJ2-3 TRBV5-8 once . CASSFQGTDTQYF TGTGCCAGCAGCTTCCAGGGCACAGATACGCAGTATTTT
TRBJ1-1 TRBV19 . TRBD1 CASSRSDRANTEAFF TGTGCCAGTAGCAGATCAGACAGGGCGAACACTGAAGCTTTCTTT